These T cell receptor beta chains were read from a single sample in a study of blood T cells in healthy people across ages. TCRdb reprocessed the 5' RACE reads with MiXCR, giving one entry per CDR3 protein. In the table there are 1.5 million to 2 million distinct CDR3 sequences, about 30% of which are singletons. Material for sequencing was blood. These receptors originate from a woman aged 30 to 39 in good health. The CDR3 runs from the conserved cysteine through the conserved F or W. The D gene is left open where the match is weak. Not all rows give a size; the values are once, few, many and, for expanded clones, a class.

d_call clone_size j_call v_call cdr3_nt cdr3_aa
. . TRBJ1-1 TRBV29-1 TGCAGCGTTGAAGATCATAAGTACAGACCGACCGATCACACTGAAGCTTTCTTT CSVEDHKYRPTDHTEAFF
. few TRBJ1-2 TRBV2 TGTGCCAGCAGTGAATCCCAGTGGAGCTACTACACCTTC CASSESQWSYYTF
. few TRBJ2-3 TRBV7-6 TGTGCCAGCAGCTTAGGTTGGCGGGCGCCTAGCACAGATACGCAGTATTTT CASSLGWRAPSTDTQYF
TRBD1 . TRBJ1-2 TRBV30 TGTGCCTGGAGTTTGGGACAGAACTATGGCTACACCTTC CAWSLGQNYGYTF
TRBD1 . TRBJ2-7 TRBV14 TGTGCCAGCAGATCCGCCGGGACAGGGGGGTACGAGCAGTACTTC CASRSAGTGGYEQYF
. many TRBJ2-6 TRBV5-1 TGCGCCAGCAGGGTGGTTCCAACTGGGGCCAACGTCCTGACTTTC CASRVVPTGANVLTF
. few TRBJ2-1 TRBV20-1 TGCAGTGCTCAGCGGACAACCGCCATGAAGCGCCAGTTCTTC CSAQRTTAMKRQFF
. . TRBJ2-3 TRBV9 TGTGCCAGCAGTTCCGAGGAGGGTCATACGCAGTATTTT CASSSEEGHTQYF
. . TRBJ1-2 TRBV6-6 TGTGCCAGCGGTGGGCCCTATGGCTACACCTTC CASGGPYGYTF
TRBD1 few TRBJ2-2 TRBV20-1 TGCAGTGCAAGAGAAGGGGGCGAACACCGGGAGCTGTTTTTT CSAREGGEHRELFF
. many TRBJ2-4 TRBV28 TGTGCCAGCAGTTTAAAGCAGCAAGCCAAAAACATTCAGTACTTC CASSLKQQAKNIQYF
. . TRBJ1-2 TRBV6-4 TGTGCCAGCAGTGAGTTCCCGGGAGGACCTAACCATGGCTACACCTTC CASSEFPGGPNHGYTF
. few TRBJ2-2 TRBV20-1 TGCAGTGCTAGAGATGCCGGTTCTGGCACCTGGGAGCTGTTTTTT CSARDAGSGTWELFF
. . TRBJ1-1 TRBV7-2 TGTGCCAGCAGCTTAGTAGCAGGTTCGAACCGTGAAGCTTTCTTT CASSLVAGSNREAFF
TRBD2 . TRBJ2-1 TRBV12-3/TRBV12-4 TGTGCCAGCAGTCCATCAGCGGGAGGGTTGGTTAATGAGCAGTTCTTC CASSPSAGGLVNEQFF
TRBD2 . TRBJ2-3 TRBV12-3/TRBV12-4 TGTGCCAGCAGGTCGGGAGGGTTGTCCGCAGATACGCAGTATTTT CASRSGGLSADTQYF
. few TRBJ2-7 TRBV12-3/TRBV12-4 TGTGCCAGCAGCCCTGGGGCCCAGCGGCCTACCCTACGGGAGCAGTACTTC CASSPGAQRPTLREQYF
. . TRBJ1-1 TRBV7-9 TGTGCCAGCAGTCCGAGGGGGAAAATGAACACTGAAGCTTTCTTT CASSPRGKMNTEAFF
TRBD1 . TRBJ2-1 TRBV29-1 TGCAGCGTCCAGGGGGTCGGTGAGCAGTTCTTC CSVQGVGEQFF
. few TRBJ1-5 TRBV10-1 TGCGCCAGCAGGGAGCCCCTCCATCAGCCCCAGCATTTT CASREPLHQPQHF
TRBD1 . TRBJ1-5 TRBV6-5 TGTGCCAGCAGTTACTCGCCCCAGGGGGCAAGTCAGCCCCAGCATTTT CASSYSPQGASQPQHF
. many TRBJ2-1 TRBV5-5 TGTGCCAGCAGCTTGGACCAGGACTACAATGAGCAGTTCTTC CASSLDQDYNEQFF
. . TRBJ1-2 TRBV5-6 TGTGCCAGCAGCCTAATGAGGGGTGGCTACACCTTC CASSLMRGGYTF
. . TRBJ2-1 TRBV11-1 TGTGCCAGCAGCTTAGTGGCACAGGAGCAGTTCTTC CASSLVAQEQFF
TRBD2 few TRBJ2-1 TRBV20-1 TGCAGTGCTACAACTAGCGGGATTAATGAGCAGTTCTTC CSATTSGINEQFF
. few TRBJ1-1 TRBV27 TGTGCCAGCAGTTTAGGAGGGGCGGTGGCTGAAGCTTTCTTT CASSLGGAVAEAFF
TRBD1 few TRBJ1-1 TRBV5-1 TGCGCCAGCAGCAACCCGGGACAGGAGAACACTGAAGCTTTCTTT CASSNPGQENTEAFF
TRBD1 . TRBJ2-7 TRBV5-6 TGTGCCAGCAGCTTGGATCCCCGACAGGGCTCCTACGAGCAGTACTTC CASSLDPRQGSYEQYF
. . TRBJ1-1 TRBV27 TGTGCCAGCAGTTATCCCCAGGGGAAAGCTTTCTTT CASSYPQGKAFF
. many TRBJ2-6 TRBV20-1 TGCAGTGCAACCGACAGCTCTGGGGCCAACGTCCTGACTTTC CSATDSSGANVLTF
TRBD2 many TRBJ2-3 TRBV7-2 TGTGCCAGCAGCTCCCTAGCGGGAGGGCCACGGAGAGATACGCAGTATTTT CASSSLAGGPRRDTQYF
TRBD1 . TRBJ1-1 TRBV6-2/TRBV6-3 TGTGCCAGCAGTTATCCGGGACAGGGGACCACTGAAGCTTTCTTT CASSYPGQGTTEAFF
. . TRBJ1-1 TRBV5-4 TGTGCCAGCAGCCCGGGGGGCAGTTTCAACACTGAAGCTTTCTTT CASSPGGSFNTEAFF
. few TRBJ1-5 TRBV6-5 TGTGCCAGCAGTTACAGGCTAGACTATACTCAGCCCCAGCATTTT CASSYRLDYTQPQHF
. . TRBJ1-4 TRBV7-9 TGTGCCAGCAGCTCCCTCGTAGAAAAACTGTTTTTT CASSSLVEKLFF
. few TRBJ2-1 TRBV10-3 TGTGCCATCCAGGGCGGGAACAGCAATGAGCAGTTCTTC CAIQGGNSNEQFF